These T cell receptor beta chains were read from a single sample in a study of cytomegalovirus exposure and HLA in healthy donors. Clones were sequenced by immunoSEQ multiplex PCR, and TCRdb holds only the in-frame ones, with some missing. The sample has about 120,000 clones; 65% to 75% are singletons. Sequencing was carried out using PBMCs. The receptors here all came from a woman between 35 and 50 years old in good health and CMV-seropositive. The CDR3 runs from the conserved cysteine through the conserved F or W. The order of the fields is V gene, J gene, clone size, D gene, CDR3 DNA, CDR3 protein. A D gene is named only where the DNA matches it firmly. Clone size is not always given. Where it is, it says once, few, many or a class for expanded clones.

>TRBV19|TRBJ2-5|-|TRBD1
TGTGCCAGTAGTGGGACAGGGGCGGGCGAGACCCAGTACTTC
CASSGTGAGETQYF
>TRBV4-1|TRBJ1-2|once|-
TGCGCCAGCAGCCAAGACCGGGGACAAAACTATGGCTACACCTTC
CASSQDRGQNYGYTF
>TRBV5-1|TRBJ1-1|once|TRBD1
TGCGCCAGCAGCTTGGGAAAGGACAGGGGCATGGGGTACACTGAAGCTTTCTTT
CASSLGKDRGMGYTEAFF
>TRBV30|TRBJ2-1|-|TRBD2
TGTGCCTGGAGTTACCGCGGCTGGGCTAGCGGGGCCAACAATGAGCAGTTCTTC
CAWSYRGWASGANNEQFF
>TRBV30|TRBJ1-5|-|-
TGTGCCTGGAGCAGGGGTGGACATAGCAATCAGCCCCAGCATTTT
CAWSRGGHSNQPQHF
>TRBV5-1|TRBJ1-3|-|-
TGCGCCAGCAGCTCGTCAACAGGCTTACCTGGAAACACCATATATTTT
CASSSSTGLPGNTIYF
>TRBV11-3|TRBJ2-5|few|-
TGTGCCAGCAGCTTAAGACCGGGGGAGACCCAGTACTTC
CASSLRPGETQYF
>TRBV30|TRBJ2-2|few|-
TGTGCCTGGAGTCCTCCTGCTAGCGGGGAGCTGTTTTTT
CAWSPPASGELFF
>TRBV7-2|TRBJ1-2|-|TRBD1
TGTGCCAGCAGCTTACACAGGGGACGCGGTGGCTACACCTTC
CASSLHRGRGGYTF
>TRBV2|TRBJ2-1|-|-
TGTGCCAGCAGTGTGGCTGATGAGTTCTTC
CASSVADEFF
>TRBV4-1|TRBJ2-1|-|TRBD2
TGCGCCAGCAGCCAAGAACTAGCGGGAGTCAATGAGCAGTTCTTC
CASSQELAGVNEQFF
>TRBV14|TRBJ2-3|-|TRBD1
TGTGCCAGCAGCCAAGAAACGGGAATTGGACAGGTGCAGCAGTATTTT
CASSQETGIGQVQQYF
>TRBV6-1|TRBJ2-7|-|-
TGTGCCAGCAGTGAAGGGTGGCAGGGGAACACCTACGAGCAGTACTTC
CASSEGWQGNTYEQYF
>TRBV5-4|TRBJ2-5|-|-
TGTGCCAGCAGCTTTACCGGGACAGTCCTACGGGAGCAGTACTTC
CASSFTGTVLREQYF
>TRBV5-1|TRBJ2-5|-|TRBD1
TGCGCCAGCAGCTTGGGACAGGGAATACGGCGGGAGACCCAGTACTTC
CASSLGQGIRRETQYF
>TRBV29-1|TRBJ1-2|-|-
TGCAGCGTTGATGGGAGTAACTATGGCTACACCTTC
CSVDGSNYGYTF
>TRBV9|TRBJ1-2|-|-
TGTGCCAGCAGCGGATACAGGGAGGGTTATGGCTACACCTTC
CASSGYREGYGYTF
>TRBV4-1|TRBJ1-2|-|TRBD1
TGCGCCAGCAGCCAAGGGACAGGAGGACTCTATGGCTACACCTTC
CASSQGTGGLYGYTF
>TRBV7-2|TRBJ2-5|few|TRBD2
TGTGCCAGCAGCTTTAGCGGGGGGGCAGGCGAGACCCAGTACTTC
CASSFSGGAGETQYF
>TRBV7-3|TRBJ2-2|-|TRBD2
TGTGCCAGCAGTCTAGCGGGGGGGCCCGGCACCGGGGAGCTGTTTTTT
CASSLAGGPGTGELFF
>TRBV18|TRBJ1-4|-|-
TGTGCCAGCTCGAGAACTACAGGGATTACTTATTTCGGTAATGAAAAACTGTTTTTT
CASSRTTGITYFGNEKLFF
>TRBV2|TRBJ1-5|-|-
TGTGCCAGCAGTATTTTAAACGGTCAGCCCCAGCATTTT
CASSILNGQPQHF
>TRBV7-2|TRBJ2-1|-|-
TGTGCCAGCAGCTCCATACTACACAATGAGCAGTTCTTC
CASSSILHNEQFF
>TRBV4-2|TRBJ2-4|-|TRBD1
TGTGCCAGCAGCCGACAGGGGGGATCGGCCAAAAACATTCAGTACTTC
CASSRQGGSAKNIQYF
>TRBV2|TRBJ2-5|-|TRBD2
TGTGCCAGCAGTGGCGGGGGAGTCGACCGGGGGACCCAGTACTTC
CASSGGGVDRGTQYF
>TRBV2|TRBJ2-3|few|TRBD1
TGTGCCAGCACCCCCCGGGACAGGGTCACAGATACGCAGTATTTT
CASTPRDRVTDTQYF
>TRBV7-7|TRBJ2-1|-|-
TGTGCTAGCAGCTTAGCTCGGGACTCCAAGAACGAGCAGTTCTTC
CASSLARDSKNEQFF
>TRBV5-4|TRBJ2-5|-|TRBD2
TGTGCCAGCAGCCAAGATTCAGCGGGAGGGCCGGAGACCCAGTACTTC
CASSQDSAGGPETQYF
>TRBV4-2|TRBJ1-5|few|-
TGTGCCAGCAGCCAAGACTGGAGAGGGAGCAATCAGCCCCAGCATTTT
CASSQDWRGSNQPQHF
>TRBV7-7|TRBJ2-5|-|TRBD1
TGTGCTAGCAGCTTTACAGGGGAAGGGGAGACCCAGTACTTC
CASSFTGEGETQYF
>TRBV7-9|TRBJ1-6|few|TRBD1
TGTGCCAGCAGCTTGGGACAGGGGTTTTATAATTCACCCCTCCACTTT
CASSLGQGFYNSPLHF
>TRBV2|TRBJ1-5|-|TRBD1
TGTGCCAGCAGCCTGGACAGGGGAGTCAATCAGCCCCAGCATTTT
CASSLDRGVNQPQHF
>TRBV11-3|TRBJ2-5|few|-
TGTGCCAGCAGCTTGCGGGGACAAGAGACCCAGTACTTC
CASSLRGQETQYF
>TRBV7-3|TRBJ1-1|-|TRBD1
TGTGCCAGCAGCCGAACTGGGGGACAGGGGAACACTGAAGCTTTCTTT
CASSRTGGQGNTEAFF
>TRBV4-3|TRBJ2-5|-|-
TGCGCCAGCAGCCAAGATCTAGGGGGACAAGAGACCCAGTACTTC
CASSQDLGGQETQYF